The sequence of this T cell receptor (beta chain) was determined in a study of tumor and adjacent non-tumor tissue in lung cancer. Notes on the study in general: Compared with tumor, normal lung showed significantly lower TCR diversity. In normal lung, the top 100 clones were significantly more dominant than in tumor.

This sample's RNA came from whole unsorted tissue. Within the sample, this clonotype is medium-sized. No antigen is known for it. V gave up 5 bases and J gave up 4 bases, with 10 bases separating them. This CDR3 is built from 13 residues. Germline CDR1 reads MNHNS; CDR2 reads SASEGT. The library came from three nested PCR rounds adapted from ARM-PCR protocols. TCRdb used MiXCR to reprocess the multiplex PCR reads, holding one entry per CDR3 protein. This sample carries some 78,000 distinct CDR3 sequences, around 80% of them seen once, and the ten largest clones take about 14%. The rearrangement links TRBV6-1 to TRBJ2-3; D not resolved. The sequenced sample consisted of lung tumor tissue. This clonotype was obtained from a woman in her 50s with non-small cell lung cancer. The CDR3 protein is CASSRNNADTQYF. The CDR3 DNA reads TGTGCCAGCAGTCGGAACAATGCAGATACGCAGTATTTT.